The rows below give T cell receptor beta chains drawn from one sample of a study of patients and donors after allogeneic stem cell transplantation. TCRdb re-analysed the RT-PCR reads in MiXCR, keeping a single row per CDR3 protein. The table has fewer than 180,000 distinct CDR3 sequences, about two fifths seen once. Sequencing was done on a sample of blood, either unsorted or a sorted T cell fraction (not recorded which). These TCRs come from a human donor who was either an allogeneic HSCT recipient or a stem cell or donor lymphocyte infusion donor (not recorded which). It is not recorded whose cells these are; they may come from a transplant donor. Each CDR3 is given with its conserved first and last residue. The D gene is left open where the match is weak. Size tells how often a clone was seen (once, few, many) or the class of an expanded clone, and some rows leave it out.

j_call	d_call	v_call	clone_size	cdr3_aa	cdr3_nt
TRBJ1-1	TRBD1	TRBV4-1	-	CASSQAPGGMGTEAFF	TGCGCCAGCAGCCAAGCCCCAGGGGGCATGGGCACTGAAGCTTTCTTT
TRBJ1-1	-	TRBV11-2	few	CASSLIFQGRWDTEAFF	TGTGCCAGCAGCTTAATTTTCCAGGGGCGGTGGGACACTGAAGCTTTCTTT
TRBJ1-2	-	TRBV7-6	-	CASSSQGSSTYGYTF	TGTGCCAGCAGCTCACAGGGCTCTAGCACGTATGGCTACACCTTC
TRBJ1-6	TRBD1	TRBV5-4	few	CASSPNERQGMNSPLHF	TGTGCCAGCAGCCCGAACGAAAGACAGGGAATGAATTCACCCCTCCACTTT
TRBJ2-2	-	TRBV2	-	CASSVRAGELFF	TGTGCCAGCAGTGTCAGAGCCGGGGAGCTGTTTTTT
TRBJ1-1	-	TRBV9	-	CASSVEGTGGTEAFF	TGTGCCAGCAGCGTAGAGGGGACGGGGGGCACTGAAGCTTTCTTT
TRBJ2-5	-	TRBV4-2	-	CASSHLPGTLQETQYF	TGTGCCAGCAGCCACCTACCCGGGACCCTTCAAGAGACCCAGTACTTC
TRBJ1-3	TRBD1	TRBV4-3	few	CASSQGQGRSGNTIYF	TGCGCCAGCAGCCAAGGACAGGGCCGCTCTGGAAACACCATATATTTT
TRBJ1-1	TRBD1	TRBV4-2	-	CASSRDREGTEAFF	TGTGCCAGCAGCCGGGACAGGGAGGGCACTGAAGCTTTCTTT
TRBJ1-6	-	TRBV5-1	-	CASSPADSYNSPLHF	TGCGCCAGCAGCCCCGCCGACAGTTATAATTCACCCCTCCACTTT
TRBJ1-2	-	TRBV7-7	-	CASSLDGFYGYTF	TGTGCTAGCAGCCTGGATGGGTTCTATGGCTACACCTTC
TRBJ2-2	-	TRBV10-3	-	CAISHTNTGELFF	TGTGCCATCAGTCACACGAACACCGGGGAGCTGTTTTTT
TRBJ2-7	-	TRBV7-7	-	CASSLPVWSRNLYEQYF	TGTGCTAGCAGCTTACCCGTGTGGTCTCGGAACCTATACGAGCAGTACTTC
TRBJ2-1	TRBD2	TRBV12-3/TRBV12-4	-	CASSLSGGRNNEQFF	TGTGCCAGCAGTTTGTCGGGAGGTAGGAACAATGAGCAGTTCTTC
TRBJ1-2	-	TRBV12-3/TRBV12-4	-	CASSLRRSDGYTF	TGTGCCAGCAGTTTACGACGGAGTGACGGCTACACCTTC
TRBJ1-1	-	TRBV20-1	-	CSAALFRANTEAFF	TGCAGTGCCGCCCTCTTCCGAGCGAACACTGAAGCTTTCTTT
TRBJ2-2	TRBD2	TRBV4-1	-	CASSQERLAANTGELFF	TGCGCCAGCAGCCAAGAGCGACTAGCGGCGAACACCGGGGAGCTGTTTTTT